These 6 T cell receptor beta chains share one sample of origin, sequenced in a study of cytomegalovirus exposure and HLA in healthy donors. PCR was performed using 60 Vbeta and 13 Jbeta primers. This table comes from immunoSEQ multiplex PCR, and its TCRdb copy is limited to in-frame clones, with some not included. The profile covers about 130,000 clones, with roughly 70% appearing a single time and about 3.9% taken by the ten largest. The specimen was PBMCs. The origin of the receptors is a man aged 45 to 65 in good health and CMV-seropositive.

This clone was detected a few times. The genes are TRBV4-1 and TRBJ1-1; TRBD1 matches at 11 bases. From germline, CDR1 is MGHRA and CDR2 YSYEKL. V shed 4 bases and J 4 bases; nucleotides not matched to a gene: 5. This CDR3 contains 15 residues. The CDR3 sequence is CASSRGTGGGTEAFF. CDR3 DNA: TGCGCCAGCAGCCGAGGGACAGGGGGAGGCACTGAAGCTTTCTTT.

The chain carries TRBV6-1 and TRBJ2-3; TRBD2 is a possible D gene (6 bases). Germline CDR1 and CDR2: MNHNS and SASEGT. Trimming removed 1 base from V and 0 bases from J, with 8 bases in between. The CDR3 contains 15 residues. The DNA of the CDR3 is TGTGCCAGCAGTGAAGTGGGGGGTAGCACAGATACGCAGTATTTT. Translated, it gives CASSEVGGSTDTQYF.

The V call is TRBV6-6, the J call TRBJ2-7, with D hard to call. The CDR3 is 13 amino acids. CDR1 and CDR2 from the germline V gene are MNHNY and SVGAGI (reference sequence). Trimming removed 2 bases at V and 5 bases at J, with 10 bases between. CDR3 protein: CASSYPPADEQYF. CDR3 DNA: TGTGCCAGCAGTTACCCCCCCGCGGACGAGCAGTACTTC.

This chain joins TRBV5-5 and TRBJ2-1, with 8 positions matching TRBD2. There are 16 residues in the CDR3. Germline lookup yields CDR1 SGHKS and CDR2 YYEKEE (reference sequence). The J segment lost 0 bases and the V segment lost 4 bases, leaving 6 bases of the junction unmatched. The CDR3 region is CASSGRGASSYNEQFF. CDR3 nucleotide sequence: TGTGCCAGCAGCGGGCGGGGGGCGAGCTCCTACAATGAGCAGTTCTTC.

The chain carries TRBV5-8 and TRBJ1-5; no clear D gene. Germline V gene lookup returns CDR1 SGHTS and CDR2 YDEGEE. The CDR3 totals 11 residues. V lost 4 bases and J lost 8, with 7 bases in between. The CDR3 region is CASSPDKPQHF. The CDR3 DNA sequence: TGTGCCAGCAGCCCAGACAAGCCCCAGCATTTT.

The chain recombines TRBV4-2 with TRBJ2-5; D is unresolved. The CDR3 runs 15 residues. Trimming took 3 bases from V and 2 from J, leaving 13 bases between them. CDR1 LGHNA and CDR2 YNFKEQ come from the germline V gene. CDR3 bases: TGTGCCAGCAGCCAGGAGTGGCAGCCACAAGAGACCCAGTACTTC. Encoded protein: CASSQEWQPQETQYF.